Listed below are T cell receptor beta chains from one sample, sequenced in a study of blood T cell repertoires in COVID-19. The repertoire was sequenced with immunoSEQ multiplex PCR; TCRdb's copy has only in-frame clones and lacks some. The table records about 220,000 clones, 80% of them present only once. Sequences were obtained from peripheral blood. Source of these receptors: a woman between 65 and 79 years old with acute or convalescent COVID-19. The CDR3 runs from the conserved cysteine through the conserved F or W. A D gene is named only where the DNA matches it firmly. A row's size may be missing; if present it is once, few, many or a size class.

J gene | CDR3 length | clone size | V gene | D gene | CDR3 DNA | CDR3 protein
TRBJ1-1 | 13 | . | TRBV25-1 | . | TGTGCCAGCGCATTACCGGGGGACACTGAAGCTTTCTTT | CASALPGDTEAFF
TRBJ2-3 | 15 | . | TRBV1 | . | TGCACCAGCAGCCACGGGGGGACATCCACAGATACGCAGTATTTT | CTSSHGGTSTDTQYF
TRBJ2-2 | 12 | . | TRBV11-2 | . | TGTGCCAGCAGCCAGAACACCGGGGAGCTGTTTTTT | CASSQNTGELFF
TRBJ2-2 | 17 | many | TRBV5-1 | TRBD1 | TGCGCCAGCAGCCCATTCACCGGGACAGGGTCAACCGGGGAGCTGTTTTTT | CASSPFTGTGSTGELFF
TRBJ2-3 | 14 | once | TRBV9 | . | TGTGCCAGCAGCGCCCAGGAAACCACAGATACGCAGTATTTT | CASSAQETTDTQYF
TRBJ1-3 | 11 | . | TRBV6-1 | . | TGTGCCAGCAGTGAAGCGGGGCCCGTGAGATTT | CASSEAGPVRF
TRBJ1-1 | 13 | . | TRBV30 | TRBD1 | TGTGCCTGGGACAGGGGGAAAAAGGCTGAAGCTTTCTTT | CAWDRGKKAEAFF
TRBJ2-1 | 13 | . | TRBV19 | . | TGTGCCAGTAGTATGGAGGGTCTGGATGAGCAGTTCTTC | CASSMEGLDEQFF
TRBJ2-2 | 12 | . | TRBV7-2 | . | TGTGCCAGCAGCTTATATATCGGGGAGCTGTTTTTT | CASSLYIGELFF
TRBJ2-3 | 13 | . | TRBV24-1 | TRBD2 | TGTGCCACCAGTGACCTTACTAGCGGGAGGCAGTATTTT | CATSDLTSGRQYF
TRBJ1-1 | 15 | once | TRBV5-1 | . | TGCGCCAGCAGCTTGGTTTCAGGGGTGGTGACTGAAGCTTTCTTT | CASSLVSGVVTEAFF
TRBJ2-6 | 15 | . | TRBV3-1/TRBV3-2 | . | TGTGCCAGCAGCCTCCTCGCGTCTGGGGCCAACGTCCTGACTTTC | CASSLLASGANVLTF
TRBJ2-5 | 14 | . | TRBV7-2 | TRBD1 | TGTGCCAGCAGCACGGGACAGTGGCAAGAGACCCAGTACTTC | CASSTGQWQETQYF
TRBJ1-6 | 16 | . | TRBV6-1 | TRBD1 | TGTGCCAGCAGTGGACAGGGAACTCTTGGAGGTTCACCCCTCCACTTT | CASSGQGTLGGSPLHF
TRBJ2-1 | 16 | . | TRBV2 | TRBD2 | TGTGCCAGCAGTGACGATCTAGCGGGGGGCCCCAATGAGCAGTTCTTC | CASSDDLAGGPNEQFF
TRBJ2-1 | 16 | . | TRBV6-5 | . | TGTGCCAGCAGTTCCCGGGGTCGAGGGATGGGCAATGAGCAGTTCTTC | CASSSRGRGMGNEQFF
TRBJ1-6 | 16 | . | TRBV6-5 | TRBD1 | TGTGCCAGCAGTTGGACAGGGGAGCCCTATAATTCACCCCTCCACTTT | CASSWTGEPYNSPLHF
TRBJ2-1 | 15 | . | TRBV9 | TRBD2 | TGTGCCAGCAGCGTAGGGGCGGGGGGCACCAATGAGCAGTTCTTC | CASSVGAGGTNEQFF
TRBJ2-6 | 17 | . | TRBV5-4 | . | TGTGCCAGCAGCTTGAGGGGTTCGATCTCTGGGGCCAACGTCCTGACTTTC | CASSLRGSISGANVLTF
TRBJ1-2 | 16 | . | TRBV19 | . | TGTGCCAGTAGTCCTACAGGGCTGGGGCGCGGCTATGGCTACACCTTC | CASSPTGLGRGYGYTF
TRBJ2-5 | 13 | . | TRBV19 | . | TGTGCCAGTAGTGCGCATATACAAGAGACCCAGTACTTC | CASSAHIQETQYF
TRBJ2-5 | 12 | . | TRBV6-5 | TRBD2 | TGTGCCAGTTCTAGCGGCGGGAAGACCCAGTACTTC | CASSSGGKTQYF
TRBJ2-3 | 15 | . | TRBV7-8 | TRBD2 | TGTGCCAGCAGCCGAGGGACTAGCGGGGGAGATACGCAGTATTTT | CASSRGTSGGDTQYF
TRBJ2-2 | 17 | many | TRBV15 | . | TGTGCCACTAGGACCTACGACAGAAGTAAGAACACCGGGGAGCTGTTTTTT | CATRTYDRSKNTGELFF
TRBJ2-3 | 16 | once | TRBV11-3 | TRBD2 | TGTGCCAGCAGCTCAGCGGGCGGGGGTACCGGGAATACGCAGTATTTT | CASSSAGGGTGNTQYF
TRBJ2-2 | 15 | . | TRBV24-1 | TRBD1 | TGTGCCACCAGTGATTCCGGACAGGGAGCCGGGGAGCTGTTTTTT | CATSDSGQGAGELFF
TRBJ2-3 | 16 | . | TRBV7-2 | . | TGTGCCAGCAGCTTAGCCCGGGGGGCCAGCACAGATACGCAGTATTTT | CASSLARGASTDTQYF
TRBJ2-1 | 14 | . | TRBV20-1 | TRBD2 | TGCAGTGCTAGTCAGGACCCTACGGGGGGTGAGCAGTTCTTC | CSASQDPTGGEQFF
TRBJ1-1 | 14 | . | TRBV10-3 | . | TGTGCCATCAGTGACTTGGGGGCGGTCACTGAAGCTTTCTTT | CAISDLGAVTEAFF
TRBJ2-1 | 14 | once | TRBV15 | . | TGTGCCACCAGCGGCCCAGGGGAGGGCGGTGAGCAGTTCTTC | CATSGPGEGGEQFF
TRBJ1-4 | 15 | . | TRBV3-1/TRBV3-2 | . | TGTGCCAGCAGAGCTCGGGACTCAGGGACGGAAAAACTGTTTTTT | CASRARDSGTEKLFF
TRBJ1-1 | 11 | few | TRBV3-1/TRBV3-2 | . | TGTGCCAGCAGCCAAGCGGGGGGAGCTTTCTTT | CASSQAGGAFF
TRBJ1-4 | 18 | once | TRBV24-1 | TRBD1 | TGTGCCACCAGTGATTCCCGGGACAGGGGGCGGATTGGAGAAAAACTGTTTTTT | CATSDSRDRGRIGEKLFF
TRBJ2-5 | 15 | once | TRBV3-1/TRBV3-2 | . | TGTGCCAGCAGCCAAGCGGGGGGCGCGAGGGAGACCCAGTACTTC | CASSQAGGARETQYF